One and the same sample provided the 14 T cell receptor beta chains below, sequenced in a study of blood T cell repertoires in COVID-19. Sequencing was performed with immunoSEQ multiplex PCR; in TCRdb, only in-frame clones are kept and a portion is missing. The sample consists of 200,000 to 250,000 clones, about 80% of them appearing once. The specimen was peripheral blood. The receptors come from a man aged 80 or over with acute or convalescent COVID-19.

This rearrangement joins TRBV12-5 to TRBJ2-7; possibly TRBD2 for D (5 bases). Trimming stripped 2 bases from V and 4 bases from J, with 21 bases between. Looked up from germline, CDR1 is LGHNT and CDR2 is FRNRAP. This CDR3 contains 17 residues. The CDR3: CASGLTPFEGRHYEQYF. The CDR3 nucleotides are TGTGCTAGTGGTTTGACTCCCTTCGAGGGCAGACATTACGAGCAGTACTTC.

The chain uses TRBV5-1 and TRBJ1-1, with D tentatively TRBD1 (6 bases). Trimming removed 4 bases at V and 11 bases at J, with 15 bases between. Germline V lookup: CDR1 SGHRS, CDR2 YFSETQ. The CDR3 runs 12 residues. Here the CDR3 reads CASSRTPGAAFF. CDR3 bases: TGCGCCAGCAGCCGTACGCCAGGGGCGGCTTTCTTT.

J is TRBJ1-2 and V is TRBV6-5, with TRBD1 matching over 8 bases. Losses at the gene ends were 6 bases for V and 4 bases for J; bases not matched to a gene: 1. The CDR3 is made up of 12 amino acids. The V gene's germline CDR1 is MNHEY and CDR2 SVGAGI. The CDR3: CASRDRAYGYTF. CDR3 DNA: TGTGCCAGCAGGGACAGGGCCTATGGCTACACCTTC.

The chain has TRBV6-1 and TRBJ2-1, with 14 bases fitting TRBD2. The CDR3 spans 17 residues. CDR1 and CDR2 (germline): MNHNS, SASEGT. Losses at the gene ends were 2 bases for V and 10 bases for J; bases not matched to a gene: 10. The CDR3 region is CASSERTSGGSRGEQFF. The DNA for the CDR3 is TGTGCCAGCAGTGAAAGGACTAGCGGGGGGTCCCGGGGCGAGCAGTTCTTC.

This chain joins TRBV24-1 and TRBJ2-1, with 8 positions matching TRBD2. Germline-derived CDR1 and CDR2 are KGHDR and SFDVKD. V lost 2 bases, J lost 2 bases, and 4 bases stayed unmatched. The CDR3 has 16 residues. CDR3 sequence: CATSDSLAATYNEQFF. The CDR3 nucleotides read TGTGCCACCAGTGATTCACTAGCGGCGACCTACAATGAGCAGTTCTTC.

The genes are TRBV15 and TRBJ2-7, with TRBD2 matching over 10 bases. This CDR3 is built from 14 residues. Per germline, CDR1 LNHNV and CDR2 YYDKDF (reference sequence). V lost 1 base and J lost 4; bases outside the gene matches: 1. CDR3 DNA sequence: TGTGCCACCAGCAGAGGGACTAGCGGATACGAGCAGTACTTC. Translation gives CATSRGTSGYEQYF. Together with reference TRBV15 and TRBJ2-7, the CDR3 gives the full variable domain: DAMVIQNPRYQVTQFGKPVTLSCSQTLNHNVMYWYQQKSSQAPKLLFHYYDKDFNNEADTPDNFQSRRPNTSFCFLDIRSPGLGDTAMYLCATSRGTSGYEQYFGPGTRLTVT.

The V call is TRBV10-3, the J call TRBJ2-7; the D gene is possibly TRBD1 (5 bases). This CDR3 contains 13 residues. Trimming took off 6 bases at V and 2 bases at J, with 11 bases between the two ends. The V gene's germline CDR1 is ENHRY and CDR2 SYGVKD. The CDR3 sequence: CAIRLGETYEQYF. The DNA for the CDR3 is TGTGCCATCAGATTAGGGGAAACCTACGAGCAGTACTTC.

This sequence joins TRBV10-2 and TRBJ2-7; 11 bases align to TRBD1. Germline loops: CDR1 WSHSY, CDR2 SAAADI. The CDR3 runs to 15 residues. V gave up 6 bases and J gave up 3 bases; unmatched junction bases: 7. The CDR3 protein is CASSLGTGGSYEQYF. In DNA, the CDR3 is TGCGCCAGCAGCTTAGGGACAGGGGGTAGCTACGAGCAGTACTTC.

CDR3 sequence (DNA): TGTGCCAGCAGTGCAGGGGGAGGTGAAAAACTGTTTTTT. It yields the protein CASSAGGGEKLFF. The rearrangement joins TRBV28 to TRBJ1-4; 7 nucleotides agree with TRBD1. Trimming took 5 bases from V and 7 from J; bases not matched to a gene: 4. CDR1 is MDHEN and CDR2 is SYDVKM in the germline V gene. CDR3 length equals 13 residues.

The chain couples TRBV10-3 to TRBJ1-3; D ambiguous. The CDR3 has 15 amino acids. The germline CDR1 and CDR2 sequences are ENHRY and SYGVKD. V was trimmed by 6 bases and J by 0 bases, leaving 12 bases between them. Here the CDR3 reads CAISRTGSSGNTIYF. In DNA, the CDR3 is TGTGCCATCAGCCGGACGGGAAGCTCTGGAAACACCATATATTTT.

The CDR3 bases are TGTGCCAGCAGCCCCTGGACAGGGGTTGGCGACAATGAGCAGTTCTTC. This encodes CASSPWTGVGDNEQFF. This chain links TRBV7-9 with TRBJ2-1; 9 bases agree with TRBD1. V gave up 5 bases and J gave up 5 bases; unmatched junction bases: 10. Germline CDR1 reads SEHNR; CDR2 reads FQNEAQ (reference sequence). CDR3 size: 16 residues. Full variable domain (outside the CDR3, taken from reference TRBV7-9 and TRBJ2-1): DTGVSQNPRHKITKRGQNVTFRCDPISEHNRLYWYRQTLGQGPEFLTYFQNEAQLEKSRLLSDRFSAERPKGSFSTLEIQRTEQGDSAMYLCASSPWTGVGDNEQFFGPGTRLTVL.

The rearrangement links TRBV4-2 to TRBJ2-7; 7 positions match TRBD2. The CDR3 covers 15 residues. With 3 bases clipped from V and 3 bases from J, the junction kept 8 bases outside the gene matches. Germline-derived CDR1 and CDR2 are LGHNA and YNFKEQ. CDR3: CASSHRTSDNYEQYF. CDR3 bases: TGTGCCAGCAGCCATCGGACTAGTGATAACTACGAGCAGTACTTC.

The chain carries TRBV28 and TRBJ1-5, with a weak D call TRBD1 (6 bases). Germline V gives CDR1 MDHEN, CDR2 SYDVKM. Trimming took 6 bases from V and 6 from J, leaving 18 bases between them. The CDR3 consists of 15 residues. The CDR3 reads CASSLVAGEGQPQHF. Here the CDR3 DNA reads TGTGCCAGCAGCCTAGTAGCAGGGGAGGGTCAGCCCCAGCATTTT. The entire variable domain, with the rest obtained from reference TRBV28 and TRBJ1-5, is as follows: DVKVTQSSRYLVKRTGEKVFLECVQDMDHENMFWYRQDPGLGLRLIYFSYDVKMKEKGDIPEGYSVSREKKERFSLILESASTNQTSMYLCASSLVAGEGQPQHFGDGTRLSIL.

This chain uses TRBV5-1 with TRBJ2-1, with 9 nucleotides matching TRBD2. V was pared by 3 bases and J by 10 bases, with 8 bases of the junction left unmatched. This CDR3 contains 14 residues. Germline-derived CDR1 and CDR2 are SGHRS and YFSETQ. CDR3 loop: CASSSTLAGVEQFF. The CDR3 DNA sequence: TGCGCCAGCAGCTCCACCTTAGCGGGAGTCGAGCAGTTCTTC.